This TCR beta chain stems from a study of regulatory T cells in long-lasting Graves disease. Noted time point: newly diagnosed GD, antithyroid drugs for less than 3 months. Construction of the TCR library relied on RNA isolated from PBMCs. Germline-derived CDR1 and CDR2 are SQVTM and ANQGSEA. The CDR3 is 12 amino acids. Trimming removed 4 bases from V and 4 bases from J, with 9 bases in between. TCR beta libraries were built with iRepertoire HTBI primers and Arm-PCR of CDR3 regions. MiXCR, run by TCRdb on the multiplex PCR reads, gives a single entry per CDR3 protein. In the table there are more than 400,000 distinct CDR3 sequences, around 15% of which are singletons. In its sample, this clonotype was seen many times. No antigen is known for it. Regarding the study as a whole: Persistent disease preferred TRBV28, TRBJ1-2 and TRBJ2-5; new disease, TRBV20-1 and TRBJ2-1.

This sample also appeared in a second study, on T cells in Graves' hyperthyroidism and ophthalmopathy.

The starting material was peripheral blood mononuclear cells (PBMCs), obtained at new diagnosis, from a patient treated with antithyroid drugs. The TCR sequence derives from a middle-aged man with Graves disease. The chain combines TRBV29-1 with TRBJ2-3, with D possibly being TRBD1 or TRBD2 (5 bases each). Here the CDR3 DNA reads TGCAGCGTTGGGCAGGGACCAGATACGCAGTATTTT. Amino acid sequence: CSVGQGPDTQYF.